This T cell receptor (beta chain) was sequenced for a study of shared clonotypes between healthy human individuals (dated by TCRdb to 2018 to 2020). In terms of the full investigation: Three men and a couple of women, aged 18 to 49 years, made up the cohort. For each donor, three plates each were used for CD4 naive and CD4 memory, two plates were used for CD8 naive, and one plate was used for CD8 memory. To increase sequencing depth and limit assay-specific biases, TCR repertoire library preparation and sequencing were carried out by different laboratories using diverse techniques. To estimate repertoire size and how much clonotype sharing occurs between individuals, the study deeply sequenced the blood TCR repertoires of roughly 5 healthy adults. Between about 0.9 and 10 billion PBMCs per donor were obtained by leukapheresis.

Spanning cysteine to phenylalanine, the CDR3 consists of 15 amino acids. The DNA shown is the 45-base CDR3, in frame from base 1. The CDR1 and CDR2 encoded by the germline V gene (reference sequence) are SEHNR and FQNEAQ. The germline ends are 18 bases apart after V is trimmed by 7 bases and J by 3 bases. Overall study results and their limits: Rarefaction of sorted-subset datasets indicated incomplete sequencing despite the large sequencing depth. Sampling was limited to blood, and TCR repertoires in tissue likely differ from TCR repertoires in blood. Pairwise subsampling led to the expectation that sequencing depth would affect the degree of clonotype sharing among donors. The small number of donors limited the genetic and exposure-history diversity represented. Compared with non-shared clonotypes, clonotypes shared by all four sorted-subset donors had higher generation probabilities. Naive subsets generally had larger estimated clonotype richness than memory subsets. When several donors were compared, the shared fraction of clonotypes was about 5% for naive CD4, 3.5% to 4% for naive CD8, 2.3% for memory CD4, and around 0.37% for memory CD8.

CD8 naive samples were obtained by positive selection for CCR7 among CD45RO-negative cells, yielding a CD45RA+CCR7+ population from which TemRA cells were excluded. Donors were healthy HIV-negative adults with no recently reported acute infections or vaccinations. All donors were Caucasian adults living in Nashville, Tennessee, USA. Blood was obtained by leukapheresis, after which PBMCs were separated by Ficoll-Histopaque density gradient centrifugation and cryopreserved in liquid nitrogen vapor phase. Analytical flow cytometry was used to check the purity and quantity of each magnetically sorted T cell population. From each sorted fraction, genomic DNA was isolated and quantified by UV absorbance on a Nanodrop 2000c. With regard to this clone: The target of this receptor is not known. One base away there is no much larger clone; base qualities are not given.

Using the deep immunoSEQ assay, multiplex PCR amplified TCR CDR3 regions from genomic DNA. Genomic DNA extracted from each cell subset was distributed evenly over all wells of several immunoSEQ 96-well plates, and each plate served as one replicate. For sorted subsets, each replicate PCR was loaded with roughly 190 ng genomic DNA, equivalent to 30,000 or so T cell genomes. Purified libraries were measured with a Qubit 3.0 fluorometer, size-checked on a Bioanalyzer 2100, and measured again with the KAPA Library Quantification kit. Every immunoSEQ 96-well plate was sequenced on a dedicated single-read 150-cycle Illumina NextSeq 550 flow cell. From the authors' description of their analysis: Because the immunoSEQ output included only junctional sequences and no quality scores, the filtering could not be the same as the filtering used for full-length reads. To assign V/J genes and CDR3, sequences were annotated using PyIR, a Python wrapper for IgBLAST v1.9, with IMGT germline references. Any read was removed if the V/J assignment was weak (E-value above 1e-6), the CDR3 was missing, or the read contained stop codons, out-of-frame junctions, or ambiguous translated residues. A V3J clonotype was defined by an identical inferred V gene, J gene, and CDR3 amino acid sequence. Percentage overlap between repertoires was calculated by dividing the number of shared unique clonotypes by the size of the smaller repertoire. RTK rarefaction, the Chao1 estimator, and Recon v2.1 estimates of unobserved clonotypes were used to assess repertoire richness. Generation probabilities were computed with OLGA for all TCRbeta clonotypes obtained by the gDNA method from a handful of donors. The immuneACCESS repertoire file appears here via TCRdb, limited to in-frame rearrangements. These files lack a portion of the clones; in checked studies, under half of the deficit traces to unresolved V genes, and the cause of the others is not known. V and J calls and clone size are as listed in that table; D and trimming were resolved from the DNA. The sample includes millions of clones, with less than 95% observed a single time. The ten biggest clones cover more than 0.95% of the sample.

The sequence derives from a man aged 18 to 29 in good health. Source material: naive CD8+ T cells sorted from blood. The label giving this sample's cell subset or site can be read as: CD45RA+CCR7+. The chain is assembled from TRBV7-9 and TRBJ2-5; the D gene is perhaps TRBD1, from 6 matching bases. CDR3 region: CASNWDMGMEETQYF. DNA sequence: TGTGCCAGCAACTGGGACATGGGTATGGAAGAGACCCAGTACTTC.